The rows below give T cell receptor beta chains drawn from one sample of a study of cytomegalovirus exposure and HLA in healthy donors. The data were produced by immunoSEQ multiplex PCR, yet TCRdb's version contains in-frame clones alone and is incomplete. The sample records approximately 190,000 clones, about four fifths being singletons. The sample comprised PBMCs. The receptors come from a woman in her late teens or twenties in good health and CMV-seronegative. Each CDR3 is given with its conserved first and last residue. The order of the fields is CDR3 length, clone size, J gene, D gene, V gene, CDR3 DNA, CDR3 protein. A D gene is named only where the DNA matches it firmly. Expanded clones are given a class, and other clones once, few, many or no size at all.

cdr3_length: 15
clone_size: -
j_call: TRBJ2-7
d_call: TRBD2
v_call: TRBV9
cdr3_nt: TGTGCCAGCAGCGTAGTGGGGGGGTCTTTCTACGAGCAGTACTTC
cdr3_aa: CASSVVGGSFYEQYF

cdr3_length: 15
clone_size: few
j_call: TRBJ1-1
d_call: -
v_call: TRBV5-6
cdr3_nt: TGTGCCAGCAGCTTGGAAGCAACAGGCTACACTGAAGCTTTCTTT
cdr3_aa: CASSLEATGYTEAFF

cdr3_length: 17
clone_size: -
j_call: TRBJ2-1
d_call: -
v_call: TRBV11-2
cdr3_nt: TGTGCCAGCAGCTCTTCCCTAGCGCCCAGCTCCTACAATGAGCAGTTCTTC
cdr3_aa: CASSSSLAPSSYNEQFF

cdr3_length: 15
clone_size: -
j_call: TRBJ1-1
d_call: TRBD1
v_call: TRBV19
cdr3_nt: TGTGCCAGTAGTAGAGACAGGGGCCTGAACACTGAAGCTTTCTTT
cdr3_aa: CASSRDRGLNTEAFF

cdr3_length: 15
clone_size: -
j_call: TRBJ2-1
d_call: TRBD2
v_call: TRBV6-5
cdr3_nt: TGTGCCAGCAGTTATACTAGCGGGGACTACAATGAGCAGTTCTTC
cdr3_aa: CASSYTSGDYNEQFF

cdr3_length: 17
clone_size: -
j_call: TRBJ2-7
d_call: TRBD2
v_call: TRBV18
cdr3_nt: TGTGCCAGCTCTTCTCGACTAGCGGGAAATCTAATCTACGAGCAGTACTTC
cdr3_aa: CASSSRLAGNLIYEQYF

cdr3_length: 13
clone_size: -
j_call: TRBJ2-7
d_call: -
v_call: TRBV7-2
cdr3_nt: TGTGCCAGCAGCTTAGTTTCAGGCTACGAGCAGTACTTC
cdr3_aa: CASSLVSGYEQYF

cdr3_length: 14
clone_size: once
j_call: TRBJ1-2
d_call: -
v_call: TRBV7-9
cdr3_nt: TGTGCCAGCAGCCCCCAAGGTCTAGACTATGGCTACACCTTC
cdr3_aa: CASSPQGLDYGYTF

cdr3_length: 15
clone_size: -
j_call: TRBJ1-4
d_call: -
v_call: TRBV5-5
cdr3_nt: TGTGCCAGCAGAGAAACAGGGTTCTTCAGGGAAAAACTGTTTTTT
cdr3_aa: CASRETGFFREKLFF

cdr3_length: 12
clone_size: -
j_call: TRBJ1-2
d_call: TRBD1
v_call: TRBV9
cdr3_nt: TGTGCCAGCAGCTTGACAGGGGATCGCTACACCTTC
cdr3_aa: CASSLTGDRYTF

cdr3_length: 13
clone_size: -
j_call: TRBJ1-1
d_call: -
v_call: TRBV4-3
cdr3_nt: TGCGCCAGCAGCCCCCACCCTGCAGCTGAAGCTTTCTTT
cdr3_aa: CASSPHPAAEAFF

cdr3_length: 13
clone_size: -
j_call: TRBJ1-2
d_call: TRBD1
v_call: TRBV5-4
cdr3_nt: TGTGCCAGCAGCCGACAGGGATCAGGAGGCTACACCTTC
cdr3_aa: CASSRQGSGGYTF

cdr3_length: 14
clone_size: -
j_call: TRBJ1-3
d_call: TRBD1
v_call: TRBV13
cdr3_nt: TGTGCCAGCAGCTTAGTTGACAGGGAGGACACCATATATTTT
cdr3_aa: CASSLVDREDTIYF

cdr3_length: 17
clone_size: -
j_call: TRBJ2-1
d_call: -
v_call: TRBV25-1
cdr3_nt: TGTGCCAGCAGTGAACGGGCAATGCGGGAAGAGTACAATGAGCAGTTCTTC
cdr3_aa: CASSERAMREEYNEQFF

cdr3_length: 15
clone_size: -
j_call: TRBJ2-3
d_call: TRBD2
v_call: TRBV6-5
cdr3_nt: TGTGCCAGCGGCCTCCCGGGACTAGCGGCAGATACGCAGTATTTT
cdr3_aa: CASGLPGLAADTQYF

cdr3_length: 15
clone_size: -
j_call: TRBJ2-1
d_call: TRBD2
v_call: TRBV30
cdr3_nt: TGTGCCTGGAGTGTACGACTAGCGGGCTTCGGGGAGCAGTTCTTC
cdr3_aa: CAWSVRLAGFGEQFF

cdr3_length: 14
clone_size: -
j_call: TRBJ2-7
d_call: TRBD1
v_call: TRBV28
cdr3_nt: TGTGCCAGCAGCCCTACAGGGGGCTCCTACGAGCAGTACTTC
cdr3_aa: CASSPTGGSYEQYF

cdr3_length: 16
clone_size: many
j_call: TRBJ1-2
d_call: TRBD1
v_call: TRBV27
cdr3_nt: TGTGCCAGCACAACCCAGGACAGGGGGCGGGTCTCTGGCTACACCTTC
cdr3_aa: CASTTQDRGRVSGYTF

cdr3_length: 14
clone_size: -
j_call: TRBJ1-4
d_call: -
v_call: TRBV7-6
cdr3_nt: TGTGCCAGCAGCTCGGACAACTATAATGAAAAACTGTTTTTT
cdr3_aa: CASSSDNYNEKLFF

cdr3_length: 14
clone_size: -
j_call: TRBJ1-5
d_call: TRBD1
v_call: TRBV30
cdr3_nt: TGTGCCTGGAGTGTCCAGGGGGCTGGAGGGCCCCAGCATTTT
cdr3_aa: CAWSVQGAGGPQHF

cdr3_length: 16
clone_size: -
j_call: TRBJ1-1
d_call: -
v_call: TRBV5-6
cdr3_nt: TGTGCCAGCAGCTTGGTGGTAGGAGATCTGAACACTGAAGCTTTCTTT
cdr3_aa: CASSLVVGDLNTEAFF

cdr3_length: 18
clone_size: -
j_call: TRBJ2-6
d_call: -
v_call: TRBV27
cdr3_nt: TGTGCCAGCAGTTCACACCCGTCATTCAGCTCTGGGGCCAACGTCCTGACTTTC
cdr3_aa: CASSSHPSFSSGANVLTF

cdr3_length: 13
clone_size: -
j_call: TRBJ1-1
d_call: -
v_call: TRBV18
cdr3_nt: TGTGCCAGCTCACCGATCACAGTCACTGAAGCTTTCTTT
cdr3_aa: CASSPITVTEAFF

cdr3_length: 19
clone_size: -
j_call: TRBJ2-3
d_call: -
v_call: TRBV4-2
cdr3_nt: TGTGCCAGCAGCCAAGATATCATACTAGCAGTCGGGGTCACAGATACGCAGTATTTT
cdr3_aa: CASSQDIILAVGVTDTQYF

cdr3_length: 13
clone_size: -
j_call: TRBJ2-5
d_call: -
v_call: TRBV5-1
cdr3_nt: TGCGCCAGCAGCTTGGCAGGAGGAGAGACCCAGTACTTC
cdr3_aa: CASSLAGGETQYF

cdr3_length: 14
clone_size: few
j_call: TRBJ2-7
d_call: -
v_call: TRBV27
cdr3_nt: TGTGCCAGCAGTCCCCTAGGGCCTCGGGGCGAGCAGTACTTC
cdr3_aa: CASSPLGPRGEQYF

cdr3_length: 18
clone_size: -
j_call: TRBJ1-5
d_call: -
v_call: TRBV7-2
cdr3_nt: TGTGCCAGCAGCCCCCAGACCGGGTCCATCTATAGCAATCAGCCCCAGCATTTT
cdr3_aa: CASSPQTGSIYSNQPQHF

cdr3_length: 15
clone_size: -
j_call: TRBJ2-1
d_call: TRBD2
v_call: TRBV7-8
cdr3_nt: TGTGCCAGCAGCTTATCGGGACTAGGCCTCAATGAGCAGTTCTTC
cdr3_aa: CASSLSGLGLNEQFF

cdr3_length: 15
clone_size: few
j_call: TRBJ2-1
d_call: TRBD2
v_call: TRBV7-2
cdr3_nt: TGTGCCAGCAGCTTGGATAGCGGGAGGGCCAATGAGCAGTTCTTC
cdr3_aa: CASSLDSGRANEQFF

cdr3_length: 15
clone_size: few
j_call: TRBJ2-7
d_call: TRBD2
v_call: TRBV6-5
cdr3_nt: TGTGCCAGCAGTTACGTCGCTAGCGGGCAGCGGGAGCAGTACTTC
cdr3_aa: CASSYVASGQREQYF

cdr3_length: 16
clone_size: -
j_call: TRBJ1-1
d_call: TRBD1
v_call: TRBV4-1
cdr3_nt: TGCGCCAGCAGCCAAGGCCTTACGGACAGGGGCGGTGAAGCTTTCTTT
cdr3_aa: CASSQGLTDRGGEAFF

cdr3_length: 14
clone_size: -
j_call: TRBJ2-5
d_call: TRBD1
v_call: TRBV29-1
cdr3_nt: TGCAGCGTACCCGGACAGGTAGACCAAGAGACCCAGTACTTC
cdr3_aa: CSVPGQVDQETQYF

cdr3_length: 14
clone_size: few
j_call: TRBJ2-1
d_call: -
v_call: TRBV6-6
cdr3_nt: TGTGCCAGCAGCCACCCGGGACTGGGCAATGAGCAGTTCTTC
cdr3_aa: CASSHPGLGNEQFF

cdr3_length: 15
clone_size: -
j_call: TRBJ1-2
d_call: TRBD1
v_call: TRBV28
cdr3_nt: TGTGCCAGCAGTTCCCCAGACAGGGCTAACTATGGCTACACCTTC
cdr3_aa: CASSSPDRANYGYTF

cdr3_length: 14
clone_size: -
j_call: TRBJ2-1
d_call: -
v_call: TRBV9
cdr3_nt: TGTGCCAGCAGCGGGGGCCTCCCTTACAATGAGCAGTTCTTC
cdr3_aa: CASSGGLPYNEQFF

cdr3_length: 14
clone_size: few
j_call: TRBJ2-3
d_call: -
v_call: TRBV6-5
cdr3_nt: TGTGCCAGCAGGGCTTGGACAGGCACAGATACGCAGTATTTT
cdr3_aa: CASRAWTGTDTQYF

cdr3_length: 13
clone_size: -
j_call: TRBJ1-1
d_call: -
v_call: TRBV28
cdr3_nt: TGTGCCAGCCTGACAAACTTGAACACTGAAGCTTTCTTT
cdr3_aa: CASLTNLNTEAFF

cdr3_length: 14
clone_size: few
j_call: TRBJ2-3
d_call: -
v_call: TRBV4-1
cdr3_nt: TGCGCCAGCAGCCACACAGCGGAAGGGGGGGCGCAGTATTTT
cdr3_aa: CASSHTAEGGAQYF

cdr3_length: 14
clone_size: -
j_call: TRBJ2-1
d_call: TRBD2
v_call: TRBV25-1
cdr3_nt: TGTGCCAGCAGTCGACTAGCGGGAGGGTACGAGCAGTTCTTC
cdr3_aa: CASSRLAGGYEQFF

cdr3_length: 14
clone_size: -
j_call: TRBJ2-3
d_call: -
v_call: TRBV7-2
cdr3_nt: TGTGCCAGCAGACCCGGACAAAACACAGATACGCAGTATTTT
cdr3_aa: CASRPGQNTDTQYF

cdr3_length: 19
clone_size: -
j_call: TRBJ2-6
d_call: TRBD1
v_call: TRBV9
cdr3_nt: TGTGCCAGCAGCGTTACCGCCGGGACAGGTGACTCTGGGGCCAACGTCCTGACTTTC
cdr3_aa: CASSVTAGTGDSGANVLTF

cdr3_length: 18
clone_size: many
j_call: TRBJ2-3
d_call: TRBD2
v_call: TRBV4-3
cdr3_nt: TGCGCCAGCAGCCAAGAGTTCAGGCTAGCGGGAGCTTTTGATACGCAGTATTTT
cdr3_aa: CASSQEFRLAGAFDTQYF

cdr3_length: 13
clone_size: -
j_call: TRBJ2-1
d_call: TRBD2
v_call: TRBV2
cdr3_nt: TGTGCCAGCGGGGGACTAGCGGACAATGAGCAGTTCTTC
cdr3_aa: CASGGLADNEQFF

cdr3_length: 14
clone_size: once
j_call: TRBJ2-1
d_call: TRBD2
v_call: TRBV27
cdr3_nt: TGTGCCAGCAGTTTAGCGGGAGGGAACAATGAGCAGTTCTTC
cdr3_aa: CASSLAGGNNEQFF

cdr3_length: 15
clone_size: -
j_call: TRBJ2-7
d_call: TRBD1
v_call: TRBV28
cdr3_nt: TGTGCCAGCAGTCTCGGACAGGGGGTAGTCTACGAGCAGTACTTC
cdr3_aa: CASSLGQGVVYEQYF

cdr3_length: 13
clone_size: -
j_call: TRBJ2-5
d_call: TRBD1
v_call: TRBV4-3
cdr3_nt: TGCGCCAGCAGCTACGACAGGGGACGAGAGCAGTACTTC
cdr3_aa: CASSYDRGREQYF

cdr3_length: 14
clone_size: -
j_call: TRBJ2-7
d_call: TRBD2
v_call: TRBV28
cdr3_nt: TGTGCCAGCATACACGGGAGGGCCAGGTACGAGCAGTACTTC
cdr3_aa: CASIHGRARYEQYF

cdr3_length: 13
clone_size: -
j_call: TRBJ2-5
d_call: -
v_call: TRBV2
cdr3_nt: TGTGCCAGCACTAGGGAGATGGGAGAGACCCAGTACTTC
cdr3_aa: CASTREMGETQYF

cdr3_length: 14
clone_size: -
j_call: TRBJ2-5
d_call: -
v_call: TRBV7-9
cdr3_nt: TGTGCCAGCAGCTTAGGGCTAGAACAAGAGACCCAGTACTTC
cdr3_aa: CASSLGLEQETQYF

cdr3_length: 16
clone_size: -
j_call: TRBJ2-3
d_call: TRBD2
v_call: TRBV5-1
cdr3_nt: TGCGCCAGCAGCAGCGGACTAGCGGGCGGCACAGATACGCAGTATTTT
cdr3_aa: CASSSGLAGGTDTQYF